The 27 T cell receptor beta chains listed next were all sequenced from one sample in a study of T cells in Graves' hyperthyroidism and ophthalmopathy. Using RNA transcripts as the source, TCR beta CDR3 regions were amplified. Using the HTBI primer set, a first-round RT-PCR was run on the TCR CDR3. TCRdb passed the multiplex PCR reads through MiXCR, listing each CDR3 protein once. The sample contains some 600,000 distinct CDR3 sequences, approximately 14% of which appear only once. Source material: blood. The receptors shown here come from a woman aged 25 to 39 with Graves' hyperthyroidism that later progressed to Graves' ophthalmopathy.

This clonotype was observed a handful of times. The chain recombines TRBV4-1 with TRBJ2-3; 7 bases line up with TRBD1. The trim removed 10 bases at V and 4 bases at J, leaving 8 bases unmatched. This CDR3 region has 13 residues. CDR1 and CDR2 from the germline V gene are MGHRA and YSYEKL. The CDR3 nucleotides are TGCGCCACCCAGGGGGTCGCGGCAGATACGCAGTATTTT. Protein sequence: CATQGVAADTQYF.

About this clonotype itself: A single base separates this from a much larger clone, so it may be a read error. The chain combines TRBV20-1 with TRBJ2-5; 14 nucleotides agree with TRBD2. Germline V gives CDR1 DFQATT, CDR2 SNEGSKA (reference sequence). This CDR3 has 15 residues. In DNA, the CDR3 is TGCAGTGCTATTACGGGACTAGCGGGAGCAGAGACCCACTACTTC. Translating gives CSAITGLAGAETHYF.

This clonotype was picked up many times. This chain links TRBV3-1 with TRBJ2-5, with 10 bases matching TRBD2. The CDR3 runs 18 residues. Germline V gene sequence: CDR1 LGHDT, CDR2 YNNKEL (reference sequence). J lost 4 bases, V lost 2 bases, and 13 bases had no gene match. The CDR3 region is CASSQMRAPSGRGETQYF. The DNA of the CDR3 is TGTGCCAGCAGCCAAATGCGGGCTCCTAGCGGGAGAGGAGAGACCCAGTACTTC.

This clonotype was seen repeatedly, ten times or more. CDR3 sequence (DNA): TGTGCCAGCAGTTTATCTTTAGGTGGCTACACCTTC. Its protein product is CASSLSLGGYTF. The chain employs TRBV12-3 or TRBV12-4 and TRBJ1-2; D unresolved. The ends were cut back, 2 bases at V and 7 bases at J, with 8 bases in the middle. The CDR3 is made up of 12 amino acids.

The V and J genes are TRBV3-1 and TRBJ1-5; D call uncertain. Trimming removed 1 base at V and 4 bases at J, with 8 bases between. The CDR3 has 14 amino acids. Germline-derived CDR1 and CDR2 are LGHDT and YNNKEL (reference sequence). The CDR3 DNA sequence: TGTGCCAGCAGCCAAGCTCTCGGGAATCAGCCCCAGCATTTT. It encodes CASSQALGNQPQHF. Complete variable domain (other parts from reference TRBV3-1 and TRBJ1-5): DTAVSQTPKYLVTQMGNDKSIKCEQNLGHDTMYWYKQDSKKFLKIMFSYNNKELIINETVPNRFSPKSPDKAHLNLHINSLELGDSAVYFCASSQALGNQPQHFGDGTRLSIL.

With respect to this clonotype: A read error may explain this, as a much larger clone is one base away. CDR3 protein: CIARRDSIAGGGTDTQYF. CDR3 in DNA: TGCATTGCTAGGCGGGACTCAATAGCGGGAGGGGGCACAGATACGCAGTATTTT. The chain links TRBV20-1 to TRBJ2-3; 11 nucleotides align to TRBD2. Looked up from germline, CDR1 is DFQATT and CDR2 is SNEGSKA (reference sequence). This CDR3 has 18 residues.

In this sample, this clonotype turned up many times. This sequence joins TRBV12-3 or TRBV12-4 and TRBJ2-7; D assignment may be TRBD1 or TRBD2 (5 bases each). There are 15 residues in the CDR3. V shed 5 bases and J shed 1 base, with 15 bases lying between them. CDR3 in DNA: TGTGCCAGCAGTCCGGGGACGGGGCCGTCCTACGAGCAGTACTTC. Protein: CASSPGTGPSYEQYF.

This clonotype was found many times. The chain recombines TRBV11-2 with TRBJ2-3; D unresolved. CDR3 length equals 16 residues. In germline, CDR1 is SGHAT, CDR2 FQNNGV. Trimming stripped 3 bases from V and 0 bases from J, with 13 bases between. The CDR3: CASSFPSGASTDTQYF. CDR3 bases: TGTGCCAGCAGCTTCCCCTCAGGCGCTAGCACAGATACGCAGTATTTT.

This clonotype has a handful of counts. V and J are TRBV7-3 and TRBJ2-2, with 9 bases matching TRBD2. J lost 4 bases, V lost 5 bases, and 5 bases had no gene match. Germline CDR1 SGHTA, CDR2 FQGTGA. The CDR3 is 15 residues long. CDR3 DNA: TGTGCCAGCAGCCCTAGCGGGATAGGCACCGGGGAGCTGTTTTTT. This translates into CASSPSGIGTGELFF.

This clonotype was detected many times. This chain links TRBV28 with TRBJ2-7; 9 bases map to TRBD1. V gave up 5 bases and J gave up 7 bases; unmatched junction bases: 9. The CDR3 extends over 14 amino acids. Germline loops: CDR1 MDHEN, CDR2 SYDVKM. CDR3 residues: CASSTTGGTGEQYF. The CDR3, as DNA: TGTGCCAGCAGTACGACAGGGGGTACGGGTGAGCAGTACTTC.

To note about this clonotype: This may be a read error, as it is one base from a much larger clone. The chain joins TRBV12-3 or TRBV12-4 to TRBJ2-1; TRBD1 matches 7 bases. This CDR3 region has 14 residues. V trimming: 7 bases; J trimming: 4 bases; junction bases outside the gene matches: 7. CDR3 bases: TGTGCCAGCAACTCCGGGACAGCTTACAATGAGCAGTTCTTC. Protein sequence: CASNSGTAYNEQFF.

The table lists this clonotype with many counts. The gene calls are TRBV27 and TRBJ1-1; D might be TRBD1 (5 bases). CDR1 MNHEY and CDR2 SMNVEV come from the germline V gene (reference sequence). This CDR3 comprises 12 residues. Trimming left V 5 bases short and J 11 bases short, with 15 bases between. In DNA form, the CDR3 reads TGTGCCAGCAGTGCATACAGGCATAGGGCTTTCTTT. Its protein product is CASSAYRHRAFF.

On this clonotype itself: It may be a read error: a sequence one base away is much more abundant. V is TRBV7-2 and J is TRBJ2-5; either TRBD1 or TRBD2 may fit D (5 bases each). CDR3 length: 15 residues. Germline V gene sequence: CDR1 SGHTA, CDR2 FQGNSA. V was cut by 3 bases and J by 0 bases, with 11 bases left in between. CDR3 protein: CTSSFGETDQETQYF. The DNA for the CDR3 is TGTACCAGCAGCTTTGGGGAGACAGACCAAGAGACCCAGTACTTC.

This clonotype has at least ten counts. The chain carries TRBV10-2 and TRBJ2-1; 7 nucleotides match TRBD2. Germline loops: CDR1 WSHSY, CDR2 SAAADI. The CDR3 loop spans 11 amino acids. Losses at the gene ends were 6 bases for V and 12 bases for J; bases not matched to a gene: 5. CDR3 nucleotides: TGCGCCAGCAGCTCTACGGGAGGGCAGTTCTTC. Its translation is CASSSTGGQFF.

This clonotype was seen a few times. J is TRBJ2-3 and V is TRBV19, with a weak D call TRBD1 (6 bases). CDR3 size: 17 residues. Per germline, CDR1 LNHDA and CDR2 SQIVND (reference sequence). Between the trimmed V and J ends, which lost 3 bases and 3 bases, there was a span of 19 bases. The CDR3 DNA sequence: TGTGCCAGTAGTATTTTAACCCGAACAGGGTCAACAGATACGCAGTATTTT. Amino acid sequence: CASSILTRTGSTDTQYF.

This clonotype was seen only a few times. The chain combines TRBV30 with TRBJ1-2, with D uncertain. Per germline, CDR1 GTSNPN and CDR2 SVGIG (reference sequence). The CDR3 extends over 11 amino acids. V lost 7 bases and J 4 bases, leaving 10 bases between the germline ends. The CDR3 sequence is CASPDGYGYTF. The DNA for the CDR3 is TGTGCCTCTCCTGACGGCTATGGCTACACCTTC.

The sample holds one count of this clonotype. This sequence joins TRBV10-3 and TRBJ2-7, with a tentative D call TRBD2 (5 bases). The CDR3 is 14 amino acids. The V end lost 2 bases, the J end lost 2 bases, and 10 bases lay between the germline ends. Germline V CDR1 and CDR2: ENHRY, SYGVKD. CDR3 in amino acids: CAISEKLATYEQYF. In nucleotides, the CDR3 is TGTGCCATCAGTGAGAAGCTAGCCACCTACGAGCAGTACTTC.

This clonotype was seen repeatedly, ten times or more. The chain is built from TRBV19 and TRBJ2-3; 12 bases fit TRBD2. The CDR3 contains 15 residues. Germline V lookup: CDR1 LNHDA, CDR2 SQIVND (reference sequence). V was clipped by 7 bases and J by 7 bases; unmatched bases: 9. CDR3: CASNGEWTSGNTQYF. The CDR3 nucleotides are TGTGCCAGTAACGGAGAGTGGACTAGCGGGAATACGCAGTATTTT.

The sample holds a few counts of this clonotype. The chain employs TRBV6-2 or TRBV6-3 and TRBJ2-1; D uncertain. From germline, CDR1 is MNHEY and CDR2 SVGEGT. The CDR3 contains 13 residues. Trimming stripped 3 bases from V and 8 bases from J, with 11 bases between. The CDR3 sequence is CASSYLGYDEQFF. In DNA, the CDR3 is TGTGCCAGCAGTTATCTAGGTTACGATGAGCAGTTCTTC.

This clonotype turned up a few times. The V call is TRBV7-2, the J call TRBJ2-1; 10 bases fit TRBD2. J was trimmed by 6 bases and V by 4 bases; bases with no gene match: 12. Per germline, CDR1 SGHTA and CDR2 FQGNSA. There are 17 residues in the CDR3. The DNA of the CDR3 is TGTGCCAGCAGCTCAACCCTAGCGGGAGACCCCTTCAATGAGCAGTTCTTC. As protein: CASSSTLAGDPFNEQFF.

This clonotype was found many times. V is TRBV5-1 and J is TRBJ1-1; D is unresolved. CDR1 and CDR2 (germline): SGHRS, YFSETQ. CDR3 length: 14 residues. V was cut by 4 bases and J by 4 bases, with 14 bases left in between. The CDR3 DNA follows: TGCGCCAGCAGCATCGCCACACCGGGCACTGAAGCTTTCTTT. It codes for CASSIATPGTEAFF.

Remarks on this clonotype: A much larger clone differs from this one at a single base, so this may be a read error. No conserved phenylalanine or tryptophan is present at the end of the CDR3, so a read error is the likely explanation. CDR3 protein: CSARDSGRADNEQFS. The CDR3 DNA follows: TGCAGTGCTAGGGATAGCGGGAGGGCCGACAATGAGCAGTTCTCC. V usage is TRBV20-1 and J usage is TRBJ2-1; TRBD2 aligns across 11 bases. Per germline, CDR1 DFQATT and CDR2 SNEGSKA (reference sequence). CDR3 length: 15 residues. The V segment lost 3 bases and the J segment 5 bases; nucleotides outside the gene matches: 6.

In this sample, this clonotype turned up a few times. DNA of the CDR3: TGTGCCAGCAGCCACTCCGACAAGAATGAGCAGTTCTTC. It is translated as CASSHSDKNEQFF. V is TRBV7-9 and J is TRBJ2-1; no clear D. CDR3 length: 13 amino acids. V dropped 5 bases and J dropped 7 bases, with 12 bases sitting between them. Germline assignment: CDR1 SEHNR and CDR2 FQNEAQ (reference sequence).

This clonotype was detected ten times or more. The V gene is TRBV11-3, the J gene TRBJ1-2; TRBD1 might be the D (5 bases). V dropped 4 bases and J dropped 7 bases, with 16 bases sitting between them. The CDR3 consists of 14 residues. Germline CDR1 and CDR2: SGHNT and YENEEA. CDR3 nucleotide sequence: TGTGCCAGCAGCTCACCCGAGACAGAGGGTGGCTACACCTTC. Residues: CASSSPETEGGYTF.

This clonotype came up many times. This chain uses TRBV6-4 with TRBJ1-6; D unclear. The germline V and J ends were trimmed by 2 bases and 6 bases, with 5 bases remaining between them. The CDR3 is made up of 13 amino acids. CDR1 and CDR2 from the germline V gene are MRHNA and SNTAGT. The CDR3 DNA reads TGTGCCAGCAGTGACCGTAGTAATTCACCCCTCCACTTT. It specifies CASSDRSNSPLHF.

This clonotype was recorded only once. The chain uses TRBV27 and TRBJ2-5; perhaps TRBD2 as D (6 bases). CDR1 is MNHEY and CDR2 is SMNVEV in the germline V gene (reference sequence). V was cut by 5 bases and J by 4 bases, with 14 bases left in between. The CDR3 has 14 residues. Written as DNA, the CDR3 is TGTGCCAGCAGTCCTCAGGCAGCGGGAGAGACCCAGTACTTC. It translates to CASSPQAAGETQYF.

This clonotype was seen at least ten times. V and J are TRBV29-1 and TRBJ2-5, with D unresolved. V was trimmed by 3 bases and J by 2 bases, leaving 13 bases between them. The germline V gene encodes CDR1 SQVTM and CDR2 ANQGSEA. CDR3 length: 14 amino acids. The chain's CDR3 is CSVEVPAAQETQYF. The CDR3 region has the DNA TGCAGCGTTGAGGTCCCGGCAGCTCAAGAGACCCAGTACTTC.